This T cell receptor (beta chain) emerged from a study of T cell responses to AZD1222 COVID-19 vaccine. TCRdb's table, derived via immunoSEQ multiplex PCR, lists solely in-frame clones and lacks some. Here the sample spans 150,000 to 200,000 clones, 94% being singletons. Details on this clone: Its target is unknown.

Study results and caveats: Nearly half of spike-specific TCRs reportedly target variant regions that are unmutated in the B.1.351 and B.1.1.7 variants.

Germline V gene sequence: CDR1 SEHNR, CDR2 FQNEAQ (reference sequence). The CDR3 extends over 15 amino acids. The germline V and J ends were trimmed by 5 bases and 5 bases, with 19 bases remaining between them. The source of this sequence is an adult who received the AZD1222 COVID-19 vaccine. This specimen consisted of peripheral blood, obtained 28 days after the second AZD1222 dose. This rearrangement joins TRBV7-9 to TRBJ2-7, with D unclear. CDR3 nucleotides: TGTGCCAGCAGCCCACGCCCCTTAAACCCAGACGAGCAGTACTTC. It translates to CASSPRPLNPDEQYF. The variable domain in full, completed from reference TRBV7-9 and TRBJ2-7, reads DTGVSQNPRHKITKRGQNVTFRCDPISEHNRLYWYRQTLGQGPEFLTYFQNEAQLEKSRLLSDRFSAERPKGSFSTLEIQRTEQGDSAMYLCASSPRPLNPDEQYFGPGTRLTVT.